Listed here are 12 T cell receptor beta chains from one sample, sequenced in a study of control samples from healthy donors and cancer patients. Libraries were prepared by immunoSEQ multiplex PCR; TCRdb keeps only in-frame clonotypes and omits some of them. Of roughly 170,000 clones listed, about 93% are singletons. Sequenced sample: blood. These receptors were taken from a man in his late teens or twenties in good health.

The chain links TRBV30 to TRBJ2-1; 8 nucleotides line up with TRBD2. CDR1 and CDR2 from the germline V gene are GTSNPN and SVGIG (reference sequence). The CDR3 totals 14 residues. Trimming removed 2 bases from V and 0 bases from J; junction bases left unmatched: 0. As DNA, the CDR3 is TGTGCCTGGAGTAGCGGGAGCTCCTACAATGAGCAGTTCTTC. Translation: CAWSSGSSYNEQFF.

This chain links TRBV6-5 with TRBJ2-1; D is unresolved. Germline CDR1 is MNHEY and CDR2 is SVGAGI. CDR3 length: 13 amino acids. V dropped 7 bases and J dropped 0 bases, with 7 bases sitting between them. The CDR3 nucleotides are TGTGCCAGCAAAACAGTCTCCTACAATGAGCAGTTCTTC. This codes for CASKTVSYNEQFF.

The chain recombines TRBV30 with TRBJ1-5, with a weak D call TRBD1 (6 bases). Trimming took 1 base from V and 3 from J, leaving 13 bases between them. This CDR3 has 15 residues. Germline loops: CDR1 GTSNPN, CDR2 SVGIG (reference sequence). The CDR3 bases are TGTGCCTGGAGTGAGGGCAGGGGAGACAATCAGCCCCAGCATTTT. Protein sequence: CAWSEGRGDNQPQHF.

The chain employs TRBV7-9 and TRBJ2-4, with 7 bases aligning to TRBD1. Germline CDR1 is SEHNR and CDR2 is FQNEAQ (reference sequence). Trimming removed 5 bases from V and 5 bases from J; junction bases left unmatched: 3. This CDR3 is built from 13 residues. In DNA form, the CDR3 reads TGTGCCAGCAGCCCGGGACAGCAAAACATTCAGTACTTC. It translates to CASSPGQQNIQYF.

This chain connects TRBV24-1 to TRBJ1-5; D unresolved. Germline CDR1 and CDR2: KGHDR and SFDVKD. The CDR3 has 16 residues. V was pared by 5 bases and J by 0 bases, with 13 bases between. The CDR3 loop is CATSAHSKDSNQPQHF. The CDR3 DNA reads TGTGCCACCAGTGCTCACAGCAAGGATAGCAATCAGCCCCAGCATTTT.

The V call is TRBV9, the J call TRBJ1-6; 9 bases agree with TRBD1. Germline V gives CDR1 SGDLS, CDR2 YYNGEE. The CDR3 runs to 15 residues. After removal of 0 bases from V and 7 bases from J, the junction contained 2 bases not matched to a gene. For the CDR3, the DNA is TGTGCCAGCAGCGTAGGAGGACAGGGGAATTCACCCCTCCACTTT. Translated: CASSVGGQGNSPLHF.

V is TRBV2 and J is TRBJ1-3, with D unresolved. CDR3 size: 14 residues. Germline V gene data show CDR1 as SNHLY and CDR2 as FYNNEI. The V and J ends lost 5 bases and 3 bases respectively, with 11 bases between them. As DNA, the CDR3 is TGTGCCAGCAGTAACGGCGCAAATGGAAACACCATATATTTT. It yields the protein CASSNGANGNTIYF.

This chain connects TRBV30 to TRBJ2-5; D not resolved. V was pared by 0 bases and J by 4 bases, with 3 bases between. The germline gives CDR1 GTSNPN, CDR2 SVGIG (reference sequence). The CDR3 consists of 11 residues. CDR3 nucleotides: TGTGCCTGGAGTGTAGGAGAGACCCAGTACTTC. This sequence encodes CAWSVGETQYF. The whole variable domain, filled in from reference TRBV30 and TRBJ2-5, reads SQTIHQWPATLVQPVGSPLSLECTVEGTSNPNLYWYRQAAGRGLQLLFYSVGIGQISSEVPQNLSASRPQDRQFILSSKKLLLSDSGFYLCAWSVGETQYFGPGTRLLVL.

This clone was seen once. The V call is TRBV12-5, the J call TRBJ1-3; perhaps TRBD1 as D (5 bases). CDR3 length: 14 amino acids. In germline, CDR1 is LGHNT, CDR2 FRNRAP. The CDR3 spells CASRGGTAGNTIYF. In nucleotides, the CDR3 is TGTGCATCGCGGGGGGGGACGGCGGGAAACACCATATATTTT.

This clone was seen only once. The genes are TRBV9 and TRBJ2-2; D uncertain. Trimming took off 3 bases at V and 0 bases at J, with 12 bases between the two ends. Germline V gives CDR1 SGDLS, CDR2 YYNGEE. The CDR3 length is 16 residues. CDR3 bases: TGTGCCAGCAGCGCCCAACCAGACACGAACACCGGGGAGCTGTTTTTT. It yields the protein CASSAQPDTNTGELFF.

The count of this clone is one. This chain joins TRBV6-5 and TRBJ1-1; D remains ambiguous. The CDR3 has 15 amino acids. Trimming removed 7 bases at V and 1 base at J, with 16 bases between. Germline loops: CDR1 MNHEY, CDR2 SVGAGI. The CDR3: CASKRTPTGNTEAFF. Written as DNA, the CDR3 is TGTGCCAGCAAGAGGACGCCTACTGGGAACACTGAAGCTTTCTTT.

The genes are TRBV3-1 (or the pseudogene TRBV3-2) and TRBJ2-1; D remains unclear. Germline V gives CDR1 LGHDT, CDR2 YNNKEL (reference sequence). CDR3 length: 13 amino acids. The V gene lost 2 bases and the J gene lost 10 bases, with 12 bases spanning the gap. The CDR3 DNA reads TGTGCCAGCAGCCAAAGGTTCGCTGTGGAGCAGTTCTTC. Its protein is CASSQRFAVEQFF.